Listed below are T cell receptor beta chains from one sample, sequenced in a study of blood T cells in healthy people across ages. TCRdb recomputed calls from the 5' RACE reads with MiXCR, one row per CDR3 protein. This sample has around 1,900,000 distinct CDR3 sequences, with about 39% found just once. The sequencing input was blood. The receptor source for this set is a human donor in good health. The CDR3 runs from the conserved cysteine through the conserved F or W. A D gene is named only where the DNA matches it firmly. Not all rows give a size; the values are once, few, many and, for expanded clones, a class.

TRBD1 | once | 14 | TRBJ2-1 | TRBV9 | TGTGCCAACAGCGTAACCCAGGGGGACGGTGAGCAGTTCTTC | CANSVTQGDGEQFF
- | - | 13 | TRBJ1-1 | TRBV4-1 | TGCGCCAGCAGCCAAGCGGCGGGATCTGAAGCTTTCTTT | CASSQAAGSEAFF
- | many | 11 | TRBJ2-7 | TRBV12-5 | TGTGCTAGTGGCCTGGGGTACGAGCAGTACTTC | CASGLGYEQYF
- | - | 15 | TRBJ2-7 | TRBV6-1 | TGTGCCAGCAGTGAATTCCGATCCTGGGGAAACGAGCAGTACTTC | CASSEFRSWGNEQYF
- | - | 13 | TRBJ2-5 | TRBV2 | TGTGCCAGCAGTGCCCTACACAGAGAGACCCAGTACTTC | CASSALHRETQYF
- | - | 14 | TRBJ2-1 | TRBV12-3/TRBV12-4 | TGTGCCAGCAGTTTGATACAGGCAGACAATGAGCAGTTCTTC | CASSLIQADNEQFF
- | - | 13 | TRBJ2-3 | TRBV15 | TGTGCCACCAGCAGAGTGAGCGCAGATACGCAGTATTTT | CATSRVSADTQYF
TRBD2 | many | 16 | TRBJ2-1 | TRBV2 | TGTGCCAGCAGTGCTTTTGGCGGGGGGGGTTTGAATGAGCAGTTCTTC | CASSAFGGGGLNEQFF
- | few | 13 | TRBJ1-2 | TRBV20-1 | TGCAGTGCTAGACTTGAACAGGGATATGGCTACACCTTC | CSARLEQGYGYTF
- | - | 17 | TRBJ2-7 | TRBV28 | TGTGCCAGCAGTTTATCTCTGTCCCTACCCCTCTCCTACGAGCAGTACTTC | CASSLSLSLPLSYEQYF
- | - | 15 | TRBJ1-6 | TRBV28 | TGTGCCAGCAGTTTGAACCAGGGCCTGGGTTCACCCCTCCACTTT | CASSLNQGLGSPLHF
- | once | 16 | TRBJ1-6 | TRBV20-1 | TGCAGTGCTAGATCCCGGGACAAGGAGCTCAATTCACCCCTCCACTTT | CSARSRDKELNSPLHF
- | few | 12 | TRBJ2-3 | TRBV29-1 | TGCAGCGTTGAACTAGCCCCGGATACGCAGTATTTT | CSVELAPDTQYF